This T cell receptor beta chain came from a study of blood T cell repertoires in COVID-19. Using immunoSEQ multiplex PCR, the repertoire was profiled, and TCRdb retains in-frame clones only, with some absent. The table includes about 110,000 clones, 86% detected once. This CDR3 region has 16 residues. CDR1 is LGHDT and CDR2 is YNNKEL in the germline V gene (reference sequence). V lost 3 bases and J lost 7; bases outside the gene matches: 10. The rearrangement joins TRBV3-1 (or the pseudogene TRBV3-2) to TRBJ2-7; 12 bases fit TRBD1. Sequenced sample: peripheral blood. This clonotype originated in a man between 35 and 55 years old with acute or convalescent COVID-19. The CDR3 protein is CASSQAPGTGGREQYF. The CDR3 coding sequence is TGTGCCAGCAGCCAGGCCCCAGGGACAGGGGGCCGGGAGCAGTACTTC.